This is a list of T cell receptor beta chains from one sample in a study of blood T cell repertoires in COVID-19. The assay was immunoSEQ multiplex PCR, and TCRdb's table has in-frame clones only and misses some. Of approximately 93,000 clones detected, about nine tenths appear once; the ten largest clones hold around 1.1%. The sample consisted of peripheral blood. These TCRs come from a human donor in a cohort sampled during active COVID-19. Each CDR3 is given with its conserved first and last residue. D genes are given only for firm matches. Size values are once, few and many counts, or a class for expanded clones, and some rows have none.

D,size,V,J,CDR3,DNA
TRBD1,.,TRBV30,TRBJ2-2,CAWVQGAGTGELFF,TGTGCCTGGGTTCAGGGGGCAGGCACCGGGGAGCTGTTTTTT
.,.,TRBV18,TRBJ2-7,CASSPRQGMIYEQYF,TGTGCCAGCTCACCACGTCAGGGAATGATCTACGAGCAGTACTTC
.,.,TRBV6-5,TRBJ2-5,CASSSPGRPQETQYF,TGTGCCAGCAGTTCCCCCGGCAGGCCTCAAGAGACCCAGTACTTC
TRBD2,.,TRBV5-5,TRBJ2-1,CASSVGTSGGSGNEQFF,TGTGCCAGCAGCGTCGGGACTAGCGGGGGGTCGGGGAATGAGCAGTTCTTC
.,.,TRBV23-1,TRBJ2-2,CASSRRSANTGELFF,TGCGCCAGCAGTCGGCGCAGCGCGAACACCGGGGAGCTGTTTTTT
.,.,TRBV4-2,TRBJ2-1,CASSFPGASGSYNEQFF,TGTGCCAGCTCCTTCCCGGGGGCTAGCGGCTCCTACAATGAGCAGTTCTTC
.,.,TRBV10-2,TRBJ1-3,CASSDWPQGRNTIYF,TGCGCCAGCAGTGACTGGCCACAGGGAAGAAACACCATATATTTT
TRBD1,.,TRBV5-4,TRBJ2-3,CASSFQGATDTQYF,TGTGCCAGCAGCTTCCAGGGGGCGACAGATACGCAGTATTTT
TRBD1,.,TRBV6-6,TRBJ2-1,CASSFIPGQGRFEQFF,TGTGCCAGCAGTTTCATCCCGGGACAGGGGCGCTTCGAGCAGTTCTTC
TRBD2,.,TRBV5-8,TRBJ2-3,CASSSSGSLADTQYF,TGTGCCAGCAGCTCGAGCGGGAGTTTGGCAGATACGCAGTATTTT
TRBD2,.,TRBV5-5,TRBJ2-2,CASSLDGRAWAGELFF,TGTGCCAGCAGCTTGGACGGGAGGGCCTGGGCCGGGGAGCTGTTTTTT
.,.,TRBV7-9,TRBJ2-3,CASSLEVGSPERVDTQYF,TGTGCCAGCAGCTTAGAGGTTGGTAGCCCGGAGCGGGTAGATACGCAGTATTTT
TRBD1,.,TRBV19,TRBJ1-1,CASSTPSRTGMNTEAFF,TGTGCCAGTAGTACCCCATCCCGGACAGGGATGAACACTGAAGCTTTCTTT
.,few,TRBV9,TRBJ1-3,CASSVEMGAVDTIYF,TGTGCCAGCAGCGTAGAGATGGGGGCCGTAGACACCATATATTTT
.,.,TRBV21-1,TRBJ2-7,CASSPGTGDGGEQYF,TGTGCCAGCAGCCCAGGGACAGGGGATGGGGGCGAGCAGTACTTC
TRBD1,.,TRBV11-1,TRBJ1-1,CASSLESGGRAFF,TGTGCCAGCAGCTTAGAATCAGGGGGTCGAGCTTTCTTT